The present entry profiles one T cell receptor beta chain with its context. Its antigen remains unidentified. This record belongs to a study of regulatory T cells in long-lasting Graves disease. Across the whole study: Antithyroid drugs had been taken under 3 months by newly diagnosed Graves' patients. Study findings and constraints: TRBV28, TRBJ1-2 and TRBJ2-5 were favored in persistent disease.

Regarding time point: newly diagnosed GD, antithyroid drugs for less than 3 months. From RNA extracted from PBMCs, the TCR library was made. Researchers made TCR beta libraries by using iRepertoire HTBI primers and running Arm-PCR on CDR3 regions. TCRdb ran MiXCR on the multiplex PCR reads and lists one entry per CDR3 protein. The sample consists of under 500,000 distinct CDR3 sequences, roughly 15% of them appearing once. This CDR3 spans 16 amino acids. The V end was cut by 4 bases, the J end by 1 base, with 11 bases between. CDR1 SGHTA and CDR2 FQGNSA come from the germline V gene. The sample was also reused in another study, on T cells in Graves' hyperthyroidism and ophthalmopathy. From that report: Blood also contained most expanded thyroid clonotypes above 0.001.

The source of this sequence is a woman between 25 and 40 years old with Graves disease. The material sequenced was peripheral blood mononuclear cells (PBMCs), taken at new diagnosis, from a patient treated with antithyroid drugs. The V and J genes are TRBV7-2 and TRBJ2-6; a weak D match, TRBD2 (5 bases). CDR3: CASSSPGISGANVLTF. CDR3 coding DNA: TGTGCCAGCAGCTCACCCGGGATATCTGGGGCCAACGTCCTGACTTTC.